The 4 T cell receptor beta chains given below trace back to one sample, sequenced in a study of control samples from healthy donors and cancer patients (dated by TCRdb to the early 2020s). To prepare the library, the immunoSEQ multiplex PCR assay was applied. TCRdb re-hosts the immuneACCESS table, in-frame sequences only. Its copies lack some clones; in the studies checked, an unresolved V gene accounts for under half of them, and the cause for the rest is not known. This sample holds 150,000 to 200,000 clones; 90% to 95% were observed only once. The ten largest clonotypes hold 1.3% to 1.5% of the sample. Sequencing used blood. These receptors all stem from a man between 25 and 39 years old in good health.

The chain is built from TRBV19 and TRBJ2-7, with 7 bases identical to TRBD1. CDR1 is LNHDA and CDR2 is SQIVND in the germline V gene (reference sequence). The CDR3 loop spans 14 amino acids. The junction had 5 bases not matched to a gene; V was cut back by 4 bases and J by 2 bases. The CDR3 coding sequence is TGTGCCAGTAGTAACAGGGGTGCCCCCTACGAGCAGTACTTC. This codes for CASSNRGAPYEQYF.

The chain uses TRBV4-1 and TRBJ1-4; D is unresolved. V shed 2 bases and J shed 7 bases, with 11 bases lying between them. CDR1 MGHRA and CDR2 YSYEKL come from the germline V gene. This CDR3 has 14 residues. The CDR3 here is CASSQRPDGEKLFF. CDR3 in DNA: TGCGCCAGCAGCCAAAGACCTGACGGTGAAAAACTGTTTTTT.

The rearrangement links TRBV2 to TRBJ2-7; D may be TRBD1 (6 bases). The germline gives CDR1 SNHLY, CDR2 FYNNEI. V lost 7 bases, J lost 4 bases, and 14 bases lay in between. This CDR3 contains 13 residues. The CDR3 region is CASILTGIYEQYF. CDR3 nucleotide sequence: TGTGCCAGCATACTCACAGGGATTTACGAGCAGTACTTC.

This chain joins TRBV19 and TRBJ1-1, with D perhaps matching TRBD1 (6 bases). The germline V gene encodes CDR1 LNHDA and CDR2 SQIVND (reference sequence). This CDR3 comprises 15 residues. Trimming took 0 bases from V and 4 from J, leaving 12 bases between them. CDR3: CASSIDRGAITEAFF. The CDR3 coding sequence is TGTGCCAGTAGTATAGACAGGGGTGCAATCACTGAAGCTTTCTTT.